These 13 T cell receptor beta chains share one sample of origin, sequenced in a study of blood T cell repertoires in COVID-19. The assay was immunoSEQ multiplex PCR, and TCRdb's table has in-frame clones only and misses some. The sample has over 250,000 clones; approximately 86% are singletons. The source material was peripheral blood. All receptors derive from a woman between 65 and 79 years old with COVID-19, enrolled during active disease.

This chain joins TRBV27 and TRBJ1-4; possibly TRBD1 for D (6 bases). Germline CDR1 MNHEY, CDR2 SMNVEV (reference sequence). CDR3 length: 14 residues. V dropped 2 bases and J dropped 7 bases, with 11 bases sitting between them. CDR3 region: CASSLGAQGEKLFF. Here the CDR3 DNA reads TGTGCCAGCAGTTTAGGAGCACAGGGTGAAAAACTGTTTTTT. Full variable domain (missing parts from reference TRBV27 and TRBJ1-4): EAQVTQNPRYLITVTGKKLTVTCSQNMNHEYMSWYRQDPGLGLRQIYYSMNVEVTDKGDVPEGYKVSRKEKRNFPLILESPSPNQTSLYFCASSLGAQGEKLFFGSGTQLSVL.

V is TRBV6-5 and J is TRBJ2-2, with a weak D call TRBD1 (5 bases). Germline V gene data show CDR1 as MNHEY and CDR2 as SVGAGI. The CDR3 consists of 13 residues. The V and J ends lost 6 bases and 3 bases respectively, with 8 bases between them. This chain's CDR3 is CASSPQDTGELFF. DNA of the CDR3: TGTGCCAGCAGCCCACAGGACACCGGGGAGCTGTTTTTT.

Of note for this clone: Other DNA sequences in the sample encode the same CDR3. This rearrangement joins TRBV9 to TRBJ2-3, with 12 bases identical to TRBD2. From germline, CDR1 is SGDLS and CDR2 YYNGEE. The CDR3 runs to 15 residues. Trimming removed 3 bases from V and 6 bases from J; junction bases left unmatched: 5. CDR3 sequence (DNA): TGTGCCAGCAGCGCTAGCGGGGGGGCCTCGGATACGCAGTATTTT. Its translation: CASSASGGASDTQYF.

This clone was seen only a few times. The chain carries TRBV25-1 and TRBJ2-5, with D possibly being TRBD1 (6 bases). The V end was cut by 5 bases, the J end by 2 bases, with 15 bases between. The CDR3 loop spans 15 amino acids. Germline V lookup: CDR1 MGHDK, CDR2 SYGVNS. DNA of the CDR3: TGTGCCAGCAGTCCACCGGGACACCAACAAGAGACCCAGTACTTC. Encoded protein: CASSPPGHQQETQYF.

Remarks on this clone: Different DNA sequences within this sample yield the same CDR3. V gene TRBV7-9 combines with J gene TRBJ1-1, with D maybe TRBD1 (5 bases). This CDR3 is built from 11 residues. V lost 5 bases and J 7 bases, leaving 8 bases between the germline ends. Germline CDR1 is SEHNR and CDR2 is FQNEAQ (reference sequence). CDR3 nucleotides: TGTGCCAGCAGCATCGGGGGTGAAGCTTTCTTT. Translated, it gives CASSIGGEAFF. The full variable domain, completed using reference TRBV7-9 and TRBJ1-1, is DTGVSQNPRHKITKRGQNVTFRCDPISEHNRLYWYRQTLGQGPEFLTYFQNEAQLEKSRLLSDRFSAERPKGSFSTLEIQRTEQGDSAMYLCASSIGGEAFFGQGTRLTVV.

The chain combines TRBV5-1 with TRBJ2-2, with a possible D match to TRBD1 (5 bases). The ends were cut back, 0 bases at V and 3 bases at J, with 9 bases in the middle. Germline V lookup: CDR1 SGHRS, CDR2 YFSETQ. This CDR3 region has 15 residues. The CDR3 region is CASSLGVGDTGELFF. The CDR3 DNA follows: TGCGCCAGCAGCTTGGGGGTAGGGGACACCGGGGAGCTGTTTTTT.

With respect to this clone: The same CDR3 is also encoded by other DNA sequences in this sample. The chain joins TRBV4-3 to TRBJ2-7; 8 bases fit TRBD1. With V trimmed by 4 bases and J by 2 bases, 4 bases remained unmatched. Germline V lookup: CDR1 LGHNA, CDR2 YSLEER. The CDR3 runs to 14 residues. The CDR3: CASSPGTGTYEQYF. In nucleotides, the CDR3 is TGCGCCAGCAGCCCGGGGACAGGAACCTACGAGCAGTACTTC.

The genes are TRBV27 and TRBJ1-4, with a tentative D call TRBD1 (6 bases). Trimming pared 3 bases from V and 4 bases from J, leaving 12 bases between. The CDR3 has 15 amino acids. Germline V CDR1 and CDR2: MNHEY, SMNVEV (reference sequence). CDR3 sequence: CASSFGGGFNEKLFF. The CDR3 DNA follows: TGTGCCAGCAGTTTTGGGGGCGGGTTTAATGAAAAACTGTTTTTT.

The chain is built from TRBV30 and TRBJ1-2; D possibly corresponds to TRBD1 (5 bases). The germline V and J ends were trimmed by 4 bases and 0 bases, with 12 bases remaining between them. The CDR3 runs to 14 residues. Germline lookup yields CDR1 GTSNPN and CDR2 SVGIG (reference sequence). As DNA, the CDR3 is TGTGCCTGGACCCCCAGGGTCACTAACTATGGCTACACCTTC. Residues: CAWTPRVTNYGYTF. Full variable domain (outside the CDR3, taken from reference TRBV30 and TRBJ1-2): SQTIHQWPATLVQPVGSPLSLECTVEGTSNPNLYWYRQAAGRGLQLLFYSVGIGQISSEVPQNLSASRPQDRQFILSSKKLLLSDSGFYLCAWTPRVTNYGYTFGSGTRLTVV.

The CDR3 DNA reads TGTGCCAGTAGTATAGTAGAAAATAATTCACCCCTCCACTTT. Amino acids: CASSIVENNSPLHF. The genes are TRBV19 and TRBJ1-6; unclear D gene. Trimming left V 1 base short and J 5 bases short, with 6 bases between. This CDR3 contains 14 residues. Germline-derived CDR1 and CDR2 are LNHDA and SQIVND (reference sequence).

V usage is TRBV19 and J usage is TRBJ2-7, with 7 bases fitting TRBD1. V lost 5 bases to trimming and J lost 2 bases; unmatched junction nucleotides: 6. Germline loops: CDR1 LNHDA, CDR2 SQIVND (reference sequence). The CDR3 covers 14 residues. The CDR3 reads CASSVGTATYEQYF. CDR3 bases: TGTGCCAGTAGTGTCGGGACAGCCACCTACGAGCAGTACTTC.

The chain recombines TRBV5-4 with TRBJ2-3, with 15 bases aligning to TRBD2. The CDR3 extends over 18 amino acids. With V trimmed by 3 bases and J by 6 bases, 11 bases remained unmatched. The germline CDR1 and CDR2 sequences are SGHNT and YYREEE (reference sequence). The CDR3 protein is CASSSGLAGGRRADTQYF. The CDR3 DNA sequence: TGTGCCAGCAGCTCTGGACTAGCGGGGGGGCGTAGGGCTGATACGCAGTATTTT. The complete variable domain, with remaining parts taken from reference TRBV5-4 and TRBJ2-3, reads ETGVTQSPTHLIKTRGQQVTLRCSSQSGHNTVSWYQQALGQGPQFIFQYYREEENGRGNFPPRFSGLQFPNYSSELNVNALELDDSALYLCASSSGLAGGRRADTQYFGPGTRLTVL.

The chain links TRBV2 to TRBJ2-6, with D unresolved. Trimming took off 2 bases at V and 0 bases at J, with 8 bases between the two ends. The CDR3 sequence is 16 residues long. Germline CDR1 is SNHLY and CDR2 is FYNNEI. The chain's CDR3 is CASSESVNSGANVLTF. The CDR3 region has the DNA TGTGCCAGCAGTGAATCGGTGAACTCTGGGGCCAACGTCCTGACTTTC.